Presented here are 28 T cell receptor beta chains from one specimen sequenced in a study of shared clonotypes between healthy human individuals. The table came from immunoSEQ multiplex PCR; TCRdb's copy has only in-frame clones and leaves some out. The sample records hundreds of thousands of clones, just over 75% being singletons. Source material: PBMCs. The receptors originated from a woman between 40 and 55 years old in good health. Some clones in this sample may be carry-over from other donors' samples.

The chain has TRBV7-6 and TRBJ1-1; D is ambiguous. Trimming removed 3 bases from V and 1 base from J, with 12 bases in between. The CDR3 sequence is 15 residues long. Germline V gene lookup returns CDR1 SGHVS and CDR2 FNYEAQ. In DNA, the CDR3 is TGTGCCAGCAGCTTGGAGGGTGTTGGGAACACTGAAGCTTTCTTT. Amino acids: CASSLEGVGNTEAFF. Full variable domain (outside the CDR3, taken from reference TRBV7-6 and TRBJ1-1): GAGVSQSPRYKVTKRGQDVALRCDPISGHVSLYWYRQALGQGPEFLTYFNYEAQQDKSGLPNDRFSAERPEGSISTLTIQRTEQRDSAMYRCASSLEGVGNTEAFFGQGTRLTVV.

The V call is TRBV6-1, the J call TRBJ1-4, with D possibly matching TRBD1 (6 bases). The CDR3 has 15 residues. V was cut by 2 bases and J by 7 bases, with 14 bases left in between. The V gene's germline CDR1 is MNHNS and CDR2 SASEGT. Written as DNA, the CDR3 is TGTGCCAGCAGTGAACTTCGGGGGGCGAGTGAAAAACTGTTTTTT. Its protein is CASSELRGASEKLFF.

The chain is built from TRBV5-1 and TRBJ2-5, with 9 positions matching TRBD2. Trimming took 0 bases from V and 4 from J; bases not matched to a gene: 10. CDR3 size: 17 residues. Germline V CDR1 and CDR2: SGHRS, YFSETQ. The CDR3 nucleotides read TGCGCCAGCAGCTTGGCCATAGCGGGGGCTCCCCCAGAGACCCAGTACTTC. Its translation is CASSLAIAGAPPETQYF.

This clone was recorded many times. This chain links TRBV27 with TRBJ2-1; weak D call: TRBD1 (6 bases). Trimming took off 5 bases at V and 5 bases at J, with 10 bases between the two ends. Germline V lookup: CDR1 MNHEY, CDR2 SMNVEV (reference sequence). The CDR3 consists of 13 residues. The CDR3 region has the DNA TGTGCCAGCAGTCAGGGGCGGGACAATGAGCAGTTCTTC. Translated, it gives CASSQGRDNEQFF.

This clone was counted many times. Other DNA sequences in this specimen translate into the identical CDR3. The rearrangement uses TRBV29-1 and TRBJ1-2; the D is unclear. Germline V CDR1 and CDR2: SQVTM, ANQGSEA. The CDR3 contains 11 residues. Trimming removed 5 bases at V and 3 bases at J, with 7 bases between. CDR3 in amino acids: CSVLTHYGYTF. The DNA of the CDR3 is TGCAGCGTTTTGACCCACTATGGCTACACCTTC.

The chain uses TRBV27 and TRBJ2-7, with D maybe TRBD2 (6 bases). The CDR3 totals 15 residues. V was clipped by 2 bases and J by 3 bases, with 14 bases between them. Per germline, CDR1 MNHEY and CDR2 SMNVEV (reference sequence). This CDR3 is CASSLKGWGDYEQYF. CDR3 sequence (DNA): TGTGCCAGCAGTTTAAAGGGGTGGGGGGACTACGAGCAGTACTTC.

This clone was detected once. This chain connects TRBV21-1 to TRBJ2-7; the table's D call, TRBD1, was not checked against the DNA. TRBV21-1 is shown as a pseudogene. CDR3 length: 14 residues. CDR3 DNA sequence: TGTGCCAGCAGCAAGGGGACAGGGAGTGGCGAGCAGTACTTC. This translates into CASSKGTGSGEQYF.

CDR3 sequence (DNA): TGTGCCAGCAGCCGACAAACAGATACGCAGTATTTT. The encoded protein is CASSRQTDTQYF. This sequence joins TRBV5-8 and TRBJ2-3; unclear D gene. Trimming took 4 bases from V and 3 from J, leaving 6 bases between them. The CDR3 sequence is 12 residues long. The germline V gene encodes CDR1 SGHTS and CDR2 YDEGEE.

This chain uses TRBV18 with TRBJ2-5; 8 nucleotides agree with TRBD1. CDR3 size: 16 residues. Germline V gene lookup returns CDR1 KGHSH and CDR2 LQKENI. Trimming took 2 bases from V and 5 from J; bases not matched to a gene: 10. The CDR3 bases are TGTGCCAGCTCACCAGGGGCAGGGGGCCCCTCGGAGACCCAGTACTTC. Its protein is CASSPGAGGPSETQYF. Using reference TRBV18 and TRBJ2-5 for the parts outside the CDR3, the full variable domain is NAGVMQNPRHLVRRRGQEARLRCSPMKGHSHVYWYRQLPEEGLKFMVYLQKENIIDESGMPKERFSAEFPKEGPSILRIQQVVRGDSAAYFCASSPGAGGPSETQYFGPGTRLLVL.

This clone was seen repeatedly, ten times or more. This chain joins TRBV18 and TRBJ2-1; D not resolved. Trimming removed 5 bases at V and 0 bases at J, with 11 bases between. Germline V CDR1 and CDR2: KGHSH, LQKENI. The CDR3 has 15 amino acids. The CDR3: CASSTYKSSYNEQFF. CDR3 nucleotides: TGTGCCAGCTCAACCTACAAAAGCTCCTACAATGAGCAGTTCTTC.

This chain uses TRBV29-1 with TRBJ2-7; 7 bases fit TRBD2. V gave up 1 base and J gave up 5 bases; unmatched junction bases: 5. This CDR3 has 13 residues. The germline V gene encodes CDR1 SQVTM and CDR2 ANQGSEA. In DNA form, the CDR3 reads TGCAGCGTTGAAGTTACTAGCGCCAACGAGCAGTACTTC. Amino acid sequence: CSVEVTSANEQYF.

The genes are TRBV5-5 and TRBJ2-2, with D possibly called TRBD1 or TRBD2 (6 bases each). V dropped 4 bases and J dropped 6 bases, with 16 bases sitting between them. The CDR3 is 15 residues long. The germline V gene encodes CDR1 SGHKS and CDR2 YYEKEE (reference sequence). CDR3 residues: CASSPSSGAPGELFF. Here the CDR3 DNA reads TGTGCCAGCAGCCCCTCGTCGGGGGCGCCCGGGGAGCTGTTTTTT.

This chain links TRBV7-9 with TRBJ1-2; D ambiguous. The CDR3 extends over 12 amino acids. The germline V gene encodes CDR1 SEHNR and CDR2 FQNEAQ (reference sequence). V lost 4 bases and J 7 bases, leaving 10 bases between the germline ends. In DNA, the CDR3 is TGTGCCAGCAGCTCCAGTGAATCTGGCTACACCTTC. Translation gives CASSSSESGYTF.

J is TRBJ1-5 and V is TRBV27; D remains unclear. Germline assignment: CDR1 MNHEY and CDR2 SMNVEV (reference sequence). V was pared by 6 bases and J by 4 bases, with 19 bases between. The CDR3 has 16 residues. CDR3 amino acids: CASSPPWEGSNQPQHF. The DNA for the CDR3 is TGTGCCAGCAGCCCTCCCTGGGAGGGATCAAATCAGCCCCAGCATTTT.

The genes are TRBV4-2 and TRBJ1-3; 7 bases agree with TRBD1. V was pared by 0 bases and J by 1 base, with 6 bases of the junction left unmatched. Germline V lookup: CDR1 LGHNA, CDR2 YNFKEQ. This CDR3 contains 17 residues. The CDR3 DNA reads TGTGCCAGCAGCCAAGATAGACAGGGTTTTTCTGGAAACACCATATATTTT. Amino acid sequence: CASSQDRQGFSGNTIYF.

This chain uses TRBV7-2 with TRBJ2-3; TRBD2 matches at 10 bases. V was pared by 4 bases and J by 6 bases, with 4 bases of the junction left unmatched. Germline loops: CDR1 SGHTA, CDR2 FQGNSA. This CDR3 comprises 14 residues. Here the CDR3 reads CASSYSGRMDTQYF. The CDR3 DNA reads TGTGCCAGCAGCTATAGCGGGAGGATGGATACGCAGTATTTT.

For the CDR3, the DNA is TGCGCCAGCCGCAGGGGTTATCGGGGCGGGAGAGAAAACATTCAGTACTTC. Translated: CASRRGYRGGRENIQYF. The chain uses TRBV4-3 and TRBJ2-4; D perhaps matches TRBD2 (7 bases). The CDR3 loop spans 17 amino acids. The ends were cut back, 8 bases at V and 5 bases at J, with 25 bases in the middle. Germline V gives CDR1 LGHNA, CDR2 YSLEER.

The table lists this clone with a few counts. The chain carries TRBV6-5 and TRBJ2-5; D unclear. Between the trimmed V and J ends, which lost 8 bases and 5 bases, there was a span of 12 bases. Germline V gives CDR1 MNHEY, CDR2 SVGAGI. The CDR3 sequence is 12 residues long. The CDR3 DNA follows: TGTGCCAGCGCCTCAATGGGCGAGACCCAGTACTTC. This codes for CASASMGETQYF.

V gene TRBV15 combines with J gene TRBJ1-5; TRBD1 matches at 8 bases. J was trimmed by 6 bases and V by 9 bases; bases with no gene match: 10. Germline V gives CDR1 LNHNV, CDR2 YYDKDF (reference sequence). CDR3 length: 14 amino acids. The CDR3 nucleotides are TGTGCCACAGGGACTACAGGGGGAGGTCAGCCCCAGCATTTT. It yields the protein CATGTTGGGQPQHF.

Concerning this clone itself: This sequence may be a read error, since a much larger clone differs from it by one base. The chain combines TRBV2 with TRBJ1-4, with D tentatively TRBD1 (5 bases). The CDR3 runs to 13 residues. CDR1 is SNHLY, CDR2 FYNNEI, per germline. CDR3 loop: CASSQGGAEKLLF. Written as DNA, the CDR3 is TGTGCCAGCAGCCAGGGAGGGGCTGAAAAACTGCTTTTT.

DNA for the CDR3: TGTGCCAGCAGCCTAGCTGGGACCCACCTCAGTGGGGCCAACGTCCTGACTTTC. Protein: CASSLAGTHLSGANVLTF. V and J are TRBV13 and TRBJ2-6; D could derive from TRBD1 or TRBD2 (5 bases each). Trimming left V 5 bases short and J 3 bases short, with 20 bases between. The CDR3 is 18 amino acids. Per the germline V gene, CDR1 is PRHDT and CDR2 is FYEKMQ (reference sequence).

V usage is TRBV6-5 and J usage is TRBJ2-1, with D perhaps matching TRBD1 or TRBD2 (5 bases each). The CDR3 covers 15 residues. Trimming pared 6 bases from V and 3 bases from J, leaving 15 bases between. The germline gives CDR1 MNHEY, CDR2 SVGAGI. CDR3 sequence: CASSPGAAFYNEQFF. In nucleotides, the CDR3 is TGTGCCAGCAGCCCCGGGGCGGCCTTCTACAATGAGCAGTTCTTC.

The chain combines TRBV5-4 with TRBJ2-7; D not resolved. Between the trimmed V and J ends, which lost 3 bases and 5 bases, there was a span of 9 bases. The germline gives CDR1 SGHNT, CDR2 YYREEE (reference sequence). The CDR3 sequence is 12 residues long. The DNA for the CDR3 is TGTGCCAGCAGCTCGTCCCCCCACGAGCAGTACTTC. This encodes CASSSSPHEQYF.

The rearrangement joins TRBV28 to TRBJ1-2, with D possibly TRBD1 on 6 matching bases. The V end was cut by 7 bases, the J end by 5 bases, with 20 bases between. Germline CDR1 and CDR2: MDHEN and SYDVKM. The CDR3 runs to 15 residues. The chain's CDR3 is CASKRVGRGGYGYTF. The CDR3 nucleotides read TGTGCCAGCAAGCGGGTCGGCAGGGGTGGATATGGCTACACCTTC.

As regards this clone: The sample has other DNA sequences that encode this CDR3 too. The chain links TRBV18 to TRBJ2-1; 12 bases map to TRBD2. After removal of 6 bases from V and 6 bases from J, the junction contained 6 bases not matched to a gene. The CDR3 is made up of 15 amino acids. Per the germline V gene, CDR1 is KGHSH and CDR2 is LQKENI. CDR3 nucleotide sequence: TGTGCCAGCTCGAGGGGACTAGCGGGCGTCAATGAGCAGTTCTTC. It yields the protein CASSRGLAGVNEQFF.

The gene calls are TRBV19 and TRBJ2-6, with D perhaps TRBD1 (6 bases). Germline values: CDR1 LNHDA, CDR2 SQIVND (reference sequence). The CDR3 length is 13 residues. V lost 4 bases and J lost 11, with 12 bases in between. The CDR3 region is CASSRGQVDVLTF. CDR3 DNA sequence: TGTGCCAGTAGTAGGGGGCAGGTCGACGTCCTGACTTTC.

The chain carries TRBV6-1 and TRBJ2-3; D remains unclear. V was pared by 5 bases and J by 2 bases, with 8 bases between. The CDR3 consists of 13 residues. In germline, CDR1 is MNHNS, CDR2 SASEGT. The chain's CDR3 is CASSIDYTDTQYF. The CDR3 region has the DNA TGTGCCAGCAGTATCGATTACACAGATACGCAGTATTTT.

This chain uses TRBV9 with TRBJ2-7, with a possible D match to TRBD2 (6 bases). Germline CDR1 SGDLS, CDR2 YYNGEE. There are 14 residues in the CDR3. Trimming took off 1 base at V and 2 bases at J, with 10 bases between the two ends. CDR3 in amino acids: CASSVRGDPYEQYF. The CDR3 DNA sequence: TGTGCCAGCAGCGTACGCGGGGACCCCTACGAGCAGTACTTC.